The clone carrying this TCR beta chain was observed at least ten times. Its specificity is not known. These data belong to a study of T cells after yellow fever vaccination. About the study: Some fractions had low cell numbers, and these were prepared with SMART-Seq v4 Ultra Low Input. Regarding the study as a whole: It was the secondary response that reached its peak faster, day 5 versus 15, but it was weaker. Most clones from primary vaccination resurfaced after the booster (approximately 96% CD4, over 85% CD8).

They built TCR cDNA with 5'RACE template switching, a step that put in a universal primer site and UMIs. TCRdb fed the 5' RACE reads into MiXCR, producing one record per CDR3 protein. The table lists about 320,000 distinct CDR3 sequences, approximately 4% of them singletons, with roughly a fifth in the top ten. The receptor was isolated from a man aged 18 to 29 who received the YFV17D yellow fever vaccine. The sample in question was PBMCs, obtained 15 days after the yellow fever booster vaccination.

The CDR3 spells CASSYPQGLGNQPQHF. DNA of the CDR3: TGTGCCAGCAGTTACCCCCAGGGGCTCGGCAATCAGCCCCAGCATTTT. This chain joins TRBV6-6 and TRBJ1-5; D perhaps matches TRBD1 (6 bases). The CDR3 runs to 16 residues. CDR1 is MNHNY, CDR2 SVGAGI, per germline (reference sequence). V was pared by 2 bases and J by 2 bases, with 13 bases between.